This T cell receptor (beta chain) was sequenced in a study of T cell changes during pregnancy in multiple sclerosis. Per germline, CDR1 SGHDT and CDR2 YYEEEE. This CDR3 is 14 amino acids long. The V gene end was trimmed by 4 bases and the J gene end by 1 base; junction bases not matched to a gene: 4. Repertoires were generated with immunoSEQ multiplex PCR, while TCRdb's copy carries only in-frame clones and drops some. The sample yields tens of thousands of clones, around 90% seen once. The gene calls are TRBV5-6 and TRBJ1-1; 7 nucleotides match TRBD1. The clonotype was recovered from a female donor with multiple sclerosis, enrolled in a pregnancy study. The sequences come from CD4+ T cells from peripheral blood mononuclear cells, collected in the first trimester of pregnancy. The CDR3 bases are TGTGCCAGCAGCCGGACAGGAAGGAACACTGAAGCTTTCTTT. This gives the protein CASSRTGRNTEAFF.